The 22 T cell receptor beta chains presented below share a single source sample, sequenced in a study of blood T cell repertoires in COVID-19. TCRdb's copy holds only in-frame clones and misses some; the assay was immunoSEQ multiplex PCR. In the table there are approximately 100,000 clones, 70% to 90% of which are singletons. Sequencing input: peripheral blood. These receptors came from a woman aged 55-69 years with acute or convalescent COVID-19.

The chain recombines TRBV13 with TRBJ1-2; D ambiguous. This CDR3 has 11 residues. Trimming took 8 bases from V and 4 from J, leaving 8 bases between them. Germline assignment: CDR1 PRHDT and CDR2 FYEKMQ (reference sequence). This CDR3 reads CASRSGYGYTF. DNA for the CDR3: TGTGCCAGCCGAAGCGGCTATGGCTACACCTTC.

CDR3 sequence reads: CASSLSGSGANVLTF. The CDR3 DNA sequence: TGTGCCAGCAGCCTATCGGGCTCTGGGGCCAACGTCCTGACTTTC. The gene calls are TRBV28 and TRBJ2-6, with D unresolved. The CDR3 is made up of 15 amino acids. Germline V gives CDR1 MDHEN, CDR2 SYDVKM. The V end lost 6 bases, the J end lost 0 bases, and 9 bases lay between the germline ends.

The rearrangement uses TRBV3-1 (or the pseudogene TRBV3-2) and TRBJ2-1; possibly TRBD2 for D (6 bases). The CDR3 totals 15 residues. The germline CDR1 and CDR2 sequences are LGHDT and YNNKEL (reference sequence). V shed 3 bases and J shed 3 bases, with 12 bases lying between them. The CDR3 protein is CASSHTSGLYNEQFF. The CDR3 nucleotides read TGTGCCAGCAGCCATACCAGCGGGCTCTACAATGAGCAGTTCTTC.

The chain carries TRBV18 and TRBJ2-2; a possible D gene is TRBD2 (5 bases). Trimming removed 5 bases at V and 3 bases at J, with 13 bases between. Germline lookup yields CDR1 KGHSH and CDR2 LQKENI. The CDR3 totals 15 residues. The CDR3 coding sequence is TGTGCCAGCTCATTACAGCGGCCTGACACCGGGGAGCTGTTTTTT. It encodes CASSLQRPDTGELFF.

J is TRBJ1-3 and V is TRBV25-1; no clear D gene. Per germline, CDR1 MGHDK and CDR2 SYGVNS. The CDR3 runs 14 residues. The V gene lost 2 bases and the J gene lost 4 bases, with 9 bases spanning the gap. In nucleotides, the CDR3 is TGTGCCAGCAGTGAAGAACGGAGCGGAAACACCATATATTTT. Residues: CASSEERSGNTIYF.

V gene TRBV28 combines with J gene TRBJ1-1; TRBD1 matches 8 bases. This CDR3 contains 17 residues. CDR1 MDHEN and CDR2 SYDVKM come from the germline V gene. Trimming cost V 3 bases and J 4 bases; bases outside gene matches: 13. The CDR3 DNA reads TGTGCCAGCAGTTTGCCCAGAGGACAGGGAAGTAGCACTGAAGCTTTCTTT. Translation: CASSLPRGQGSSTEAFF.

V gene TRBV2 combines with J gene TRBJ2-1, with D maybe TRBD2 (6 bases). The CDR3 extends over 14 amino acids. CDR1 is SNHLY, CDR2 FYNNEI, per germline. V lost 6 bases to trimming and J lost 4 bases, with 13 bases between them. The CDR3 sequence is CASSQDYPYNEQFF. The CDR3 bases are TGTGCCAGCAGCCAGGACTACCCGTACAATGAGCAGTTCTTC.

This clone was observed a single time. J is TRBJ1-5 and V is TRBV6-5; D might be TRBD1 (5 bases). V lost 8 bases to trimming and J lost 2 bases, with 10 bases between them. The CDR3 totals 13 residues. Germline CDR1 reads MNHEY; CDR2 reads SVGAGI. CDR3 sequence (DNA): TGTGCCAGCGGAGACAGCCGCAATCAGCCCCAGCATTTT. This sequence encodes CASGDSRNQPQHF.

The DNA for the CDR3 is TGCGCCAGCAGCCAAGAACCGCCGGGACAGGGGAATTATGGCTACACCTTC. Protein: CASSQEPPGQGNYGYTF. The chain employs TRBV4-1 and TRBJ1-2, with 10 nucleotides matching TRBD1. Germline V CDR1 and CDR2: MGHRA, YSYEKL. The CDR3 contains 17 residues. With V trimmed by 0 bases and J by 5 bases, 9 bases remained unmatched.

This chain joins TRBV6-5 and TRBJ2-1; D perhaps matches TRBD1 (6 bases). The CDR3 runs to 13 residues. Trimming left V 4 bases short and J 9 bases short, with 13 bases between. Germline-derived CDR1 and CDR2 are MNHEY and SVGAGI. In nucleotides, the CDR3 is TGTGCCAGCAGTTTATGGGGGCAAGGTGAGCAGTTCTTC. This sequence encodes CASSLWGQGEQFF.

The J gene is TRBJ1-1, the V gene TRBV12-3 or TRBV12-4; 7 bases map to TRBD1. The V and J ends lost 6 bases and 11 bases, in that order; junction bases with no gene match: 9. This CDR3 has 12 residues. The CDR3 DNA reads TGTGCCAGCAGGCTACAGGGGCGCGGGGCTTTCTTT. Its translation: CASRLQGRGAFF.

The rearrangement links TRBV3-1 (or the pseudogene TRBV3-2) to TRBJ2-3; no firm D call. CDR3 length equals 12 residues. The V gene's germline CDR1 is LGHDT and CDR2 YNNKEL (reference sequence). The germline V and J ends were trimmed by 4 bases and 2 bases, with 4 bases remaining between them. This CDR3 reads CASSRYTDTQYF. Here the CDR3 DNA reads TGTGCCAGCAGCCGCTACACAGATACGCAGTATTTT.

This clone showed up just once. The chain combines TRBV10-2 with TRBJ2-7, with 7 bases fitting TRBD2. Germline trimming cut 10 bases from V and 4 bases from J; bases unmatched to any gene: 13. The CDR3 runs to 14 residues. Germline V lookup: CDR1 WSHSY, CDR2 SAAADI. The DNA for the CDR3 is TGCGCCACCAGGAGAGAATTGGGGGGGTACGAGCAGTACTTC. Amino acids: CATRRELGGYEQYF.

The chain joins TRBV28 to TRBJ2-2; D remains unclear. Germline V CDR1 and CDR2: MDHEN, SYDVKM. The CDR3 sequence is 14 residues long. Trimming removed 11 bases at V and 5 bases at J, with 18 bases between. For the CDR3, the DNA is TGTGCCTCCAAAGGCAGCGAGAGTACCGGGGAGCTGTTTTTT. It encodes CASKGSESTGELFF.

The rearrangement uses TRBV29-1 and TRBJ2-7; 12 bases line up with TRBD2. The CDR3 spans 13 residues. Germline V gene data show CDR1 as SQVTM and CDR2 as ANQGSEA. Trimming took 7 bases from V and 4 from J; bases not matched to a gene: 5. This CDR3 is CSGRLAGEYEQYF. The DNA of the CDR3 is TGCAGCGGTCGACTAGCGGGAGAGTACGAGCAGTACTTC.

The rearrangement joins TRBV18 to TRBJ2-5; D uncertain. The V end lost 3 bases, the J end lost 5 bases, and 10 bases lay between the germline ends. The length of the CDR3 is 13 residues. CDR1 and CDR2 (germline): KGHSH, LQKENI. CDR3 amino acids: CASSPQREETQYF. The CDR3 DNA reads TGTGCCAGCTCACCGCAGCGTGAGGAGACCCAGTACTTC. Drawing the rest from reference TRBV18 and TRBJ2-5, the complete variable domain is NAGVMQNPRHLVRRRGQEARLRCSPMKGHSHVYWYRQLPEEGLKFMVYLQKENIIDESGMPKERFSAEFPKEGPSILRIQQVVRGDSAAYFCASSPQREETQYFGPGTRLLVL.

This clone was seen only a few times. The genes are TRBV2 and TRBJ2-3; D may be TRBD1 (6 bases). V lost 6 bases to trimming and J lost 2 bases, with 15 bases between them. The CDR3 runs to 15 residues. CDR1 is SNHLY, CDR2 FYNNEI, per germline. CDR3 in amino acids: CASRSGQVTTDTQYF. The CDR3 bases are TGTGCCAGCAGATCGGGACAAGTAACCACAGATACGCAGTATTTT.

The rearrangement uses TRBV4-2 and TRBJ2-3, with TRBD2 matching 13 bases. Germline V CDR1 and CDR2: LGHNA, YNFKEQ. Trimming cost V 3 bases and J 3 bases; bases outside gene matches: 9. The CDR3 is 18 amino acids. The CDR3 region is CASSQRRLAGGGTDTQYF. CDR3 nucleotides: TGTGCCAGCAGCCAGAGAAGACTAGCGGGAGGTGGGACAGATACGCAGTATTTT.

This clone is a singleton in its sample. The V and J genes are TRBV20-1 and TRBJ1-1; D gene unclear. The CDR3 loop spans 13 amino acids. V was shortened by 3 bases and J by 0 bases, with 8 bases between the two germline ends. The germline V gene has CDR1 DFQATT and CDR2 SNEGSKA (reference sequence). Written as DNA, the CDR3 is TGCAGTGCTAGTGACAACTTGAACACTGAAGCTTTCTTT. This translates into CSASDNLNTEAFF.

This rearrangement joins TRBV9 to TRBJ1-1; TRBD1 aligns across 7 bases. This CDR3 is 14 amino acids long. The V gene's germline CDR1 is SGDLS and CDR2 YYNGEE. V was clipped by 4 bases and J by 4 bases; unmatched bases: 7. CDR3 protein: CASSQQGSSTEAFF. The CDR3 bases are TGTGCCAGCAGCCAACAGGGGTCGAGCACTGAAGCTTTCTTT.

V usage is TRBV24-1 and J usage is TRBJ1-5; D is unresolved. The CDR3 totals 14 residues. V was trimmed by 0 bases and J by 2 bases, leaving 4 bases between them. Germline CDR1 KGHDR, CDR2 SFDVKD. The DNA of the CDR3 is TGTGCCACCAGTGATTTGGGAGGCAATCAGCCCCAGCATTTT. Translation gives CATSDLGGNQPQHF.

The chain has TRBV29-1 and TRBJ2-1; 11 nucleotides align to TRBD2. V was pared by 3 bases and J by 2 bases, with 3 bases of the junction left unmatched. The germline V gene has CDR1 SQVTM and CDR2 ANQGSEA. This CDR3 contains 15 residues. CDR3 bases: TGCAGCGTTGAGGGGGGACTAGCGGCCTACAATGAGCAGTTCTTC. This sequence encodes CSVEGGLAAYNEQFF.